This TCR beta chain stems from a study of brain metastases from non-small cell lung cancer (dated by TCRdb to 2018 to 2020). For the study in its entirety: The study profiled the immune microenvironment of paired resected primary tumors and brain metastases from non-small-cell lung cancer patients.

Including the terminal cysteine and phenylalanine, the CDR3 comprises 13 residues. Of the read, only the CDR3 DNA is kept; its 39 bases are in frame from base 1. CDR1 SNHLY and CDR2 FYNNEI were looked up in the germline V gene. Trimming removed 8 bases from V and 7 bases from J, leaving 17 bases between the germline ends. As concerns this clone: Its specific antigen is unknown. Base qualities are not at hand, and no much larger clone is one base apart.

The cohort was made up of over 35 patients with surgically resected non-small-cell lung cancer, each of whom had both a primary tumor specimen and a brain metastasis specimen. Library method: the immunoSEQ multiplex PCR assay. T-cell receptor beta chain repertoire sequencing was performed alongside a 770-gene immune expression panel. TCRdb stores this immuneACCESS table with in-frame sequences only. Part of the clones is absent; in the studies checked, under half of the shortfall reflects unresolved V genes, and no reason is known for the rest. Present in this sample are approximately 3,100 clones, about 95% of which were seen just once. 1.5% to 2% of the sample is held by the ten biggest clonotypes.

Recombination linked TRBV2 to TRBJ2-5; D gene: possibly TRBD2, on 6 matching bases. The receptor's source is a donor at least 40 years old with non-small cell lung cancer. The sequenced material came from tumor-adjacent normal tissue. The DNA sequence reads TGTGCCAGCCACGAAAACATGGGAGGGACCCAGTACTTC. Its translation reads: CASHENMGGTQYF. Full variable domain (CDR3 extended with the reference TRBV2 and TRBJ2-5 proteins): EPEVTQTPSHQVTQMGQEVILRCVPISNHLYFYWYRQILGQKVEFLVSFYNNEISEKSEIFDDQFSVERPDGSNFTLKIRSTKLEDSAMYFCASHENMGGTQYFGPGTRLLVL.